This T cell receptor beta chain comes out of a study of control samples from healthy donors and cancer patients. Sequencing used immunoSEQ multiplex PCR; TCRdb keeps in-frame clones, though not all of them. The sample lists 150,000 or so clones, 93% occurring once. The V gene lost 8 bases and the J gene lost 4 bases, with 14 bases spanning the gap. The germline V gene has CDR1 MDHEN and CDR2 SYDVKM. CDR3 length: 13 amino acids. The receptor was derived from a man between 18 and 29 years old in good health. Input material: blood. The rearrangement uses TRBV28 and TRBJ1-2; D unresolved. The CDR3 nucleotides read TGTGCCAGCCTCACCCGGATTGGCTATGGCTACACCTTC. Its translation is CASLTRIGYGYTF.